This record covers a single TCR beta chain. Which antigen it targets is not known. No qualities accompany the bases; no much larger clone lies one base away. PBMCs were isolated by Ficoll-Paque density gradient centrifugation. This sample is part of a study of T-cell memory formation after mild COVID-19 (dated by TCRdb to the early 2020s). Looking at the study overall: TCR sequence clusters from the two donors were found to be largely donor specific. In two donors, T-cell clones that expanded and contracted after mild COVID-19 were followed by sequencing TCRalpha and TCRbeta repertoires longitudinally. Two young, previously healthy adult volunteers, one female and one male, were included in the cohort.

The data were produced on an Illumina NovaSeq 6000. Using 5'RACE with constant-segment primers, TCRalpha and TCRbeta cDNA libraries were constructed, with sample barcodes and unique molecular identifiers added in the process. Trizol reagent was used to extract RNA from every sample. The libraries were amplified in two PCR steps, and the second step added a second sample barcode and Illumina TruSeq adapters. Sequencing of the libraries was done on an Illumina NovaSeq, producing 2 x 150 bp paired-end reads. For the original study's pipeline: Reads were demultiplexed and collapsed into UMI-guided consensus sequences with migec v1.2.7. Using mixcr v2.1.11, UMI consensuses were aligned to TRA and TRB V and J templates and then assembled into clonotypes. A clonotype was counted as expanded or contracted only when both edgeR and NoisET called the clonotype significant, with the noise models trained on biological replicates. edgeR calls used a false discovery rate-adjusted p below 0.01 and a log2 fold-change threshold of 1. As an exploratory analysis of dynamics, max-normalized trajectories of the 1000 most abundant clonotypes were examined with PCA combined with hierarchical clustering. Separately sequenced CD4+ and CD8+ repertoires were used to assign a CD4 or CD8 phenotype to each responding clone. Using fastp at Q25 and MiXCR, TCRdb reprocessed the public reads and kept productive beta chains. Rows with a matching CDR3 protein are joined into one entry that keeps the most common DNA and genes. The V and J calls reflect TCRdb's pipeline rather than the authors' work. Counted in this sample were roughly 86,000 distinct CDR3 sequences; around 16% of them appeared once. The ten largest clones add up to under 45% of the sample.

Study-level results and caveats: Contracting CD4+ clones appeared mostly in the CM and EM memory subsets, whereas CD8+ clones were enriched in EMRA. Only two mild cases were covered by the study, and larger cohorts that include severe cases with pre-infection samples were considered necessary. SARS-CoV-2 specificity was not confirmed for the second-wave clones peaking on day 37. Some responding clones were detected in pre-infection memory, which suggested that pre-existing cross-reactive memory T cells had joined the SARS-CoV-2 response. From day 15 to 85, contracting clones showed balanced CD4/CD8 phenotypes, whereas a second wave of clones that expanded from day 15 to 37 leaned towards CD4+.

From its cysteine to its phenylalanine, the CDR3 spans 14 amino acids. Only the CDR3 DNA stays, 42 bases, in frame from base 1. Via the germline V gene, CDR1 is MNHEY and CDR2 SVGAGI. V and J are truncated by 4 bases and 8 bases respectively, leaving an intervening sequence of 14 bases. Source material: PBMCs or a T cell subset sorted from them (not recorded which). In this chain, TRBV6-5 is recombined with TRBJ2-2; perhaps TRBD1 is the D gene, with 6 bases matching. The sequence derives from a man aged 18 to 29 who had mild COVID-19 (a few samples of this study predate the infection). The sample titles of this study are shuffled in the database, so cell type and time point are left out; the donor was told from shared clones. The sequence in DNA is TGTGCCAGCAGTTTTCAGGGGATGAGTGGGGAGCTGTTTTTT. This translates into CASSFQGMSGELFF.